These 23 T cell receptor beta chains were all obtained from the same sample, sequenced in a study of vaccination and CD4 T cells after COVID-19. Antigens of these TCRs are unknown. Treatment indicated: roughly ten-day PBMC culture with coronavirus spike peptide pools or control peptides (ViraFEST assay). At the Johns Hopkins FTIC core, DNA taken from cultured CD4+ T cells was sequenced by way of the Oncomine TCR Beta short-read assay. One entry per CDR3 protein, called by TCRdb with MiXCR from the PCR reads. This table has about 21,000 distinct CDR3 sequences, approximately 57% appearing once. This specimen consisted of CD4+ T cells from blood, cultured in vitro, obtained after SARS-CoV-2 vaccination. These receptors came from a human donor who had recovered from COVID-19.

The gene calls are TRBV20-1 and TRBJ2-4; D might be TRBD1 or TRBD2, each matching 6 bases. The V gene's germline CDR1 is DFQATT and CDR2 SNEGSKA (reference sequence). The CDR3 runs 15 residues. V was clipped by 0 bases and J by 3 bases, with 12 bases between them. CDR3 coding DNA: TGCAGTGCTAGAGATGGGGGGCCGGGCAAAAACATTCAGTACTTC. Protein sequence: CSARDGGPGKNIQYF.

The V gene is TRBV19, the J gene TRBJ1-2; weak D call: TRBD1 (6 bases). Germline V gene data show CDR1 as LNHDA and CDR2 as SQIVND (reference sequence). Trimming removed 2 bases from V and 7 bases from J, with 11 bases in between. The CDR3 sequence is 13 residues long. The CDR3 protein is CASSIRDTGGYTF. The DNA of the CDR3 is TGTGCCAGTAGTATAAGGGACACGGGTGGCTACACCTTC. The variable domain in full, completed from reference TRBV19 and TRBJ1-2, reads DGGITQSPKYLFRKEGQNVTLSCEQNLNHDAMYWYRQDPGQGLRLIYYSQIVNDFQKGDIAEGYSVSREKKESFPLTVTSAQKNPTAFYLCASSIRDTGGYTFGSGTRLTVV.

V and J are TRBV6-1 and TRBJ1-2; D is unresolved. Germline values: CDR1 MNHNS, CDR2 SASEGT. This CDR3 comprises 13 residues. The V gene lost 3 bases and the J gene lost 7 bases, with 12 bases spanning the gap. In DNA, the CDR3 is TGTGCCAGCAGTGAGTCCGGGCCGGGTGGCTACACCTTC. It encodes CASSESGPGGYTF.

The rearrangement joins TRBV6-1 to TRBJ2-2; 13 bases are shared with TRBD2. V was clipped by 6 bases and J by 5 bases; unmatched bases: 6. This CDR3 contains 16 residues. The germline V gene encodes CDR1 MNHNS and CDR2 SASEGT. As DNA, the CDR3 is TGTGCCAGCAGCGCACTAGCGGGAGGGTGGACCGGGGAGCTGTTTTTT. Residues: CASSALAGGWTGELFF.

This clonotype was found a few times. The chain carries TRBV27 and TRBJ2-7; 9 bases map to TRBD1. The J segment lost 7 bases and the V segment lost 3 bases, leaving 13 bases of the junction unmatched. Looked up from germline, CDR1 is MNHEY and CDR2 is SMNVEV (reference sequence). This CDR3 comprises 16 residues. The CDR3 sequence: CASSFTTPGQGNEQYF. The DNA of the CDR3 is TGTGCCAGCAGTTTCACCACACCGGGACAGGGAAATGAGCAGTACTTC.

The CDR3 reads CASRDPGTNYGYTF. CDR3 coding DNA: TGTGCCAGCAGGGATCCAGGGACCAACTATGGCTACACCTTC. J is TRBJ1-2 and V is TRBV6-1; D may be TRBD1 (5 bases). V dropped 6 bases and J dropped 2 bases, with 13 bases sitting between them. The germline V gene has CDR1 MNHNS and CDR2 SASEGT. The CDR3 spans 14 residues.

V is TRBV7-6 and J is TRBJ1-4; 7 bases fit TRBD1. The CDR3 totals 13 residues. Germline V gene sequence: CDR1 SGHVS, CDR2 FNYEAQ. The V and J ends lost 6 bases and 8 bases, in that order; junction bases with no gene match: 6. The CDR3, as DNA: TGTGCCAGCAGGGCAGGGGGGGCGGAAAAACTGTTTTTT. Its protein product is CASRAGGAEKLFF.

The V and J genes are TRBV27 and TRBJ1-6; unclear D gene. Per germline, CDR1 MNHEY and CDR2 SMNVEV (reference sequence). Deletions cut 6 bases from V and 10 bases from J, with 19 bases between. The CDR3 runs 15 residues. The CDR3 region has the DNA TGTGCCAGCAGCTCCTCATTTTTGGCCCAGTCACCCCTCCACTTT. This encodes CASSSSFLAQSPLHF.

The chain couples TRBV20-1 to TRBJ2-3; TRBD1 agrees at 9 bases. The junction had 15 bases not matched to a gene; V was cut back by 2 bases and J by 9 bases. CDR3 length: 16 amino acids. CDR1 DFQATT and CDR2 SNEGSKA come from the germline V gene (reference sequence). This CDR3 reads CSARLGGQGNLGTQYF. The CDR3 DNA is TGCAGTGCTAGATTAGGTGGACAGGGGAACCTAGGGACGCAGTATTTT.

The count of this clonotype is one. The J gene is TRBJ2-7, the V gene TRBV20-1; 9 nucleotides align to TRBD2. Unmatched junction bases numbered 2, after V lost 4 bases and J lost 1 base. The CDR3 covers 13 residues. Germline values: CDR1 DFQATT, CDR2 SNEGSKA (reference sequence). The CDR3 is CSAKGLASYEQYF. Written as DNA, the CDR3 is TGCAGTGCTAAGGGACTAGCATCCTACGAGCAGTACTTC.

Here the CDR3 reads CASRAGTSGSYNEQFF. The CDR3 DNA follows: TGTGCCAGCAGGGCCGGGACTAGCGGGAGTTACAATGAGCAGTTCTTC. This chain links TRBV2 with TRBJ2-1; 14 nucleotides agree with TRBD2. J lost 4 bases, V lost 6 bases, and 5 bases had no gene match. Germline lookup yields CDR1 SNHLY and CDR2 FYNNEI. The CDR3 consists of 16 residues.

V usage is TRBV11-3 and J usage is TRBJ2-5; TRBD2 aligns across 11 bases. The CDR3 length is 17 residues. Germline loops: CDR1 SGHNT, CDR2 YENEEA. V trimming: 4 bases; J trimming: 0 bases; junction bases outside the gene matches: 7. The CDR3 here is CASSSGLAGRYQETQYF. CDR3 DNA sequence: TGTGCCAGCAGCTCCGGACTAGCGGGTCGGTACCAAGAGACCCAGTACTTC.

The rearrangement joins TRBV28 to TRBJ1-1, with a tentative D call TRBD1 (6 bases). The CDR3 runs to 14 residues. Trimming took 5 bases from V and 3 from J, leaving 13 bases between them. CDR1 is MDHEN and CDR2 is SYDVKM in the germline V gene. CDR3 loop: CASSETGLDTEAFF. For the CDR3, the DNA is TGTGCCAGCAGTGAAACAGGGCTGGACACTGAAGCTTTCTTT.

J is TRBJ2-2 and V is TRBV12-3 or TRBV12-4; 7 nucleotides line up with TRBD1. V gave up 6 bases and J gave up 4 bases; unmatched junction bases: 14. The CDR3 spans 17 residues. The CDR3 protein is CASSQPLGTVGTGELFF. The CDR3 DNA reads as TGTGCCAGCAGCCAACCGCTGGGGACAGTTGGCACCGGGGAGCTGTTTTTT.

This chain joins TRBV25-1 and TRBJ1-2; no firm D call. V shed 8 bases and J shed 3 bases, with 7 bases lying between them. Germline-derived CDR1 and CDR2 are MGHDK and SYGVNS. This CDR3 region has 11 residues. The CDR3 reads CASRAYYGYTF. The CDR3 bases are TGTGCCAGCCGGGCCTACTATGGCTACACCTTC.

This chain connects TRBV2 to TRBJ2-5, with 7 bases matching TRBD1. This CDR3 region has 14 residues. V was pared by 9 bases and J by 1 base, with 8 bases of the junction left unmatched. Germline assignment: CDR1 SNHLY and CDR2 FYNNEI. DNA for the CDR3: TGTGCCAGGTCTGAAAGACAGGGCCAAGAGACCCAGTACTTC. Residues: CARSERQGQETQYF.

This rearrangement joins TRBV6-2 or TRBV6-3 to TRBJ1-5, with D possibly matching TRBD1 (6 bases). The CDR3 spans 18 residues. CDR1 and CDR2 from the germline V gene are MNHEY and SVGEGT. The V gene lost 7 bases and the J gene lost 0 bases, with 22 bases spanning the gap. The CDR3 nucleotides are TGTGCCAGCACCAGCCGGAGGACAGCTCACTTTAGCAATCAGCCCCAGCATTTT. Its protein product is CASTSRRTAHFSNQPQHF.

This clonotype was detected a few times. The CDR3 region has the DNA TGCAGTGCTAGAGACCAGGCCTCCGGGGGACCCCAGCATTTT. Translation: CSARDQASGGPQHF. This chain joins TRBV20-1 and TRBJ1-5, with TRBD1 as a possible D gene (5 bases). This CDR3 has 14 residues. Germline V CDR1 and CDR2: DFQATT, SNEGSKA (reference sequence). V was shortened by 0 bases and J by 10 bases, with 16 bases between the two germline ends.

The chain has TRBV27 and TRBJ1-1; weak D call: TRBD1 (6 bases). Germline V gives CDR1 MNHEY, CDR2 SMNVEV (reference sequence). This CDR3 comprises 15 residues. Trimming pared 4 bases from V and 0 bases from J, leaving 12 bases between. This CDR3 is CASSSGQIMNTEAFF. In DNA form, the CDR3 reads TGTGCCAGCAGTTCCGGACAGATCATGAACACTGAAGCTTTCTTT.

This clonotype was observed a few times. The chain employs TRBV7-2 and TRBJ1-1; D is unresolved. From germline, CDR1 is SGHTA and CDR2 FQGNSA. V lost 3 bases to trimming and J lost 3 bases, with 11 bases between them. The CDR3 runs 14 residues. The CDR3 nucleotides are TGTGCCAGCAGCTTGTCTTGGAGGGACACTGAAGCTTTCTTT. It specifies CASSLSWRDTEAFF.

DNA for the CDR3: TGTGCCAGCAGGTTTCGGGGGACTGAAGCTTTCTTT. It is translated as CASRFRGTEAFF. This chain connects TRBV7-2 to TRBJ1-1; D may be TRBD1 (5 bases). The V end was cut by 6 bases, the J end by 5 bases, with 10 bases between. The CDR3 contains 12 residues. Germline V gene lookup returns CDR1 SGHTA and CDR2 FQGNSA. Complete variable domain (other parts from reference TRBV7-2 and TRBJ1-1): GAGVSQSPSNKVTEKGKDVELRCDPISGHTALYWYRQSLGQGLEFLIYFQGNSAPDKSGLPSDRFSAERTGGSVSTLTIQRTQQEDSAVYLCASRFRGTEAFFGQGTRLTVV.

This chain connects TRBV30 to TRBJ1-2; D is possibly TRBD1 (5 bases). Germline CDR1 and CDR2: GTSNPN and SVGIG (reference sequence). The CDR3 runs to 15 residues. The germline V and J ends were trimmed by 3 bases and 1 base, with 15 bases remaining between them. CDR3 residues: CAWRNRGVNNYGYTF. The CDR3 coding sequence is TGTGCCTGGAGGAATCGGGGGGTTAATAACTATGGCTACACCTTC.

The chain couples TRBV7-2 to TRBJ1-1, with a weak D call TRBD1 (6 bases). V lost 5 bases, J lost 3 bases, and 10 bases lay in between. The CDR3 has 13 residues. Germline values: CDR1 SGHTA, CDR2 FQGNSA. The CDR3 nucleotides are TGTGCCAGCAGCCCATACAGGGACACTGAAGCTTTCTTT. Residues: CASSPYRDTEAFF.